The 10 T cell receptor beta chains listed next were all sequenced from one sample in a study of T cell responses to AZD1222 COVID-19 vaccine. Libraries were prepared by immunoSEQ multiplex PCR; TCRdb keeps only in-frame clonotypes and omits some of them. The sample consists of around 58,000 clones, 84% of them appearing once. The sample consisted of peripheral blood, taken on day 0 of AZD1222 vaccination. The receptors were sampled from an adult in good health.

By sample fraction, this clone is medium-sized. The CDR3 protein is CASNPTGVKEKLFF. Written as DNA, the CDR3 is TGTGCCTCCAACCCGACAGGGGTTAAAGAAAAACTGTTTTTT. The chain has TRBV30 and TRBJ1-4, with 8 bases fitting TRBD1. The CDR3 consists of 14 residues. CDR1 GTSNPN and CDR2 SVGIG come from the germline V gene (reference sequence). V was clipped by 7 bases and J by 8 bases; unmatched bases: 12.

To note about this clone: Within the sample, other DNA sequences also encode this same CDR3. The CDR3 is CASGYVIGGNTIYF. In DNA, the CDR3 is TGTGCTAGCGGCTACGTCATCGGAGGAAACACCATATATTTT. This chain uses TRBV6-5 with TRBJ1-3, with D uncertain. The CDR3 consists of 14 residues. CDR1 is MNHEY and CDR2 is SVGAGI in the germline V gene.

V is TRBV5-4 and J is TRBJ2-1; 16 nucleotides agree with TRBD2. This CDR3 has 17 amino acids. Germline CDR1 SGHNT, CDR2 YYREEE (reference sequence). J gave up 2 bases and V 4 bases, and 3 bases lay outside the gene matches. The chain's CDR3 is CASSPGTSGRAYNEQFF. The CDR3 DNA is TGTGCCAGCAGCCCTGGGACTAGCGGGAGGGCCTACAATGAGCAGTTCTTC.

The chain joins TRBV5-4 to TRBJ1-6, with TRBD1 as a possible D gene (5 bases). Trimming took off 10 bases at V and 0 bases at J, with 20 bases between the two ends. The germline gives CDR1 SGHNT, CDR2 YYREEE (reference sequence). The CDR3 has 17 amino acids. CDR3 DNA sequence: TGTGCCGTCTCTAGGGGATCACCAAGCTCCTATAATTCACCCCTCCACTTT. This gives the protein CAVSRGSPSSYNSPLHF.

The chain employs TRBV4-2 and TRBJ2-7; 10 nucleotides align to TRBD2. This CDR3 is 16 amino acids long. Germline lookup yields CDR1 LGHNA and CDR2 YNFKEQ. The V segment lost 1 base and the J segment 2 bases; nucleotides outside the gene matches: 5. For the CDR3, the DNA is TGTGCCAGCAGCCAAGGCGCTACTAGCGGGACCTACGAGCAGTACTTC. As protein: CASSQGATSGTYEQYF.

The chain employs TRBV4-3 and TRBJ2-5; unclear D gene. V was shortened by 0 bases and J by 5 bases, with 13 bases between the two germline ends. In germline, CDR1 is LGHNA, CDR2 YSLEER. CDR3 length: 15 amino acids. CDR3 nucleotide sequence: TGCGCCAGCAGCCAAGACAGGACGACATGGGAGACCCAGTACTTC. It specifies CASSQDRTTWETQYF.

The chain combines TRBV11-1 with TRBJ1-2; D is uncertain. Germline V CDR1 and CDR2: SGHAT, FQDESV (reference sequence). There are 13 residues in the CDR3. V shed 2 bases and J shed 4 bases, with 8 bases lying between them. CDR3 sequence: CASSLSGLYGYTF. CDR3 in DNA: TGTGCCAGCAGCTTATCGGGCCTCTATGGCTACACCTTC.

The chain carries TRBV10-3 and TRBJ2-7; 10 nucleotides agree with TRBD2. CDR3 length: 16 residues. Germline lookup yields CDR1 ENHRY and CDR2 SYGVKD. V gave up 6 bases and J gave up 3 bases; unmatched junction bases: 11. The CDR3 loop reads CAIRDLSGRAYYEQYF. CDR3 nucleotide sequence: TGTGCCATCAGGGACTTGAGCGGGAGGGCCTACTACGAGCAGTACTTC.

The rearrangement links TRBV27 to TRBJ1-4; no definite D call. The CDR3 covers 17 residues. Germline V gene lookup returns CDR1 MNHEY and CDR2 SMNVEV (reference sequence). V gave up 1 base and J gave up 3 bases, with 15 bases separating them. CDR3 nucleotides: TGTGCCAGCAGTTTATATTCTTTGGGAACCTCTAATGAAAAACTGTTTTTT. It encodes CASSLYSLGTSNEKLFF.

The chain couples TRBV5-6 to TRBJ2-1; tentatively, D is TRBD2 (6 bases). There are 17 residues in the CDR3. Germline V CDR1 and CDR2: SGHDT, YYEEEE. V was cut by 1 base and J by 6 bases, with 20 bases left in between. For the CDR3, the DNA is TGTGCCAGCAGCTTGAGGGTGACTATGCGGGGTTTCAATGAGCAGTTCTTC. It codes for CASSLRVTMRGFNEQFF.